The 4 T cell receptor beta chains below all came from one sample that was sequenced in a study of siplizumab effects on memory and regulatory T cells (dated by TCRdb to between 2019 and 2020). The library was generated by the immunoSEQ multiplex PCR assay. The immuneACCESS repertoire file appears here via TCRdb, limited to in-frame rearrangements. These files lack a portion of the clones; in checked studies, under half of the deficit traces to unresolved V genes, and the cause of the others is not known. In this sample the table shows more than 45,000 clones, over 85% of which occur a single time. The biggest ten clones account for around two fifths of the sample. What was sequenced was CD8+ T cells sorted from blood. All receptors come from a human donor in good health.

CDR3 sequence: CASSLALAGANEQYF. CDR3 DNA sequence: TGCGCCAGCAGCTTGGCCCTAGCGGGGGCCAACGAGCAGTACTTC. V usage is TRBV5-1 and J usage is TRBJ2-7, with 10 bases matching TRBD2. CDR1 is SGHRS, CDR2 YFSETQ, per germline. The trim removed 0 bases at V and 5 bases at J, leaving 5 bases unmatched. CDR3 length: 15 amino acids.

This chain joins TRBV10-2 and TRBJ2-6, with 8 bases aligning to TRBD1. CDR1 WSHSY and CDR2 SAAADI come from the germline V gene. Unmatched junction bases numbered 8, after V lost 10 bases and J lost 0 bases. There are 16 residues in the CDR3. The CDR3 reads CATGTGSVSGANVLTF. CDR3 in DNA: TGCGCCACCGGGACAGGTAGTGTCTCTGGGGCCAACGTCCTGACTTTC.

This chain uses TRBV7-6 with TRBJ2-3; 12 nucleotides line up with TRBD1. There are 16 residues in the CDR3. Germline V gives CDR1 SGHVS, CDR2 FNYEAQ. V was clipped by 6 bases and J by 2 bases; unmatched bases: 6. For the CDR3, the DNA is TGTGCCAGCAGTACCGGGACAGGGGGCCCCACAGATACGCAGTATTTT. Encoded protein: CASSTGTGGPTDTQYF. Using reference TRBV7-6 and TRBJ2-3 for the parts outside the CDR3, the full variable domain is GAGVSQSPRYKVTKRGQDVALRCDPISGHVSLYWYRQALGQGPEFLTYFNYEAQQDKSGLPNDRFSAERPEGSISTLTIQRTEQRDSAMYRCASSTGTGGPTDTQYFGPGTRLTVL.

This clone was seen once. As DNA, the CDR3 is TGCAGTGCTAGAGATCTTAGCGGCTACACCTTC. Translated: CSARDLSGYTF. The chain couples TRBV20-1 to TRBJ1-2; D is unclear. Germline V gene data show CDR1 as DFQATT and CDR2 as SNEGSKA (reference sequence). CDR3 length: 11 residues. V lost 0 bases, J lost 8 bases, and 7 bases lay in between.